These 13 T cell receptor beta chains were sequenced from one sample in a study of blood T cell repertoires in COVID-19. The method was immunoSEQ multiplex PCR; TCRdb's version includes in-frame clones alone and lacks a portion of them. The sample carries a few hundred thousand clones, approximately 85% recorded once. The sample taken for sequencing was peripheral blood. The receptors here all came from a human donor in a cohort sampled during active COVID-19.

CDR3 coding DNA: TGTGCCAGCAGCTCAAAACTAGCGGGGCCCAAAAACATTCAGTACTTC. It codes for CASSSKLAGPKNIQYF. The chain carries TRBV5-4 and TRBJ2-4; 10 bases align to TRBD2. The trim removed 3 bases at V and 2 bases at J, leaving 5 bases unmatched. Germline assignment: CDR1 SGHNT and CDR2 YYREEE (reference sequence). The CDR3 totals 16 residues.

Remarks on this clone: Other DNA sequences in the sample encode the same CDR3. The V call is TRBV18, the J call TRBJ2-7; 7 bases fit TRBD1. The CDR3 contains 14 residues. V was pared by 3 bases and J by 0 bases, with 2 bases of the junction left unmatched. Germline V CDR1 and CDR2: KGHSH, LQKENI. In DNA, the CDR3 is TGTGCCAGCTCACCGACAGGGAGCTCCTACGAGCAGTACTTC. This sequence encodes CASSPTGSSYEQYF.

The chain has TRBV18 and TRBJ1-1; 8 nucleotides match TRBD1. Unmatched junction bases numbered 5, after V lost 4 bases and J lost 1 base. CDR1 is KGHSH and CDR2 is LQKENI in the germline V gene. CDR3 length: 15 residues. The CDR3 region has the DNA TGTGCCAGCTCACTTACAGGGGGGGCGAACACTGAAGCTTTCTTT. This sequence encodes CASSLTGGANTEAFF.

On this clone itself: At one end, the junction sequence differs from germline, possibly due to a read error. The V and J genes are TRBV12-5 and TRBJ1-1; D is unresolved. The CDR3 has 14 amino acids. Germline values: CDR1 LGHNT, CDR2 FRNRAP. CDR3 DNA: TGTGCTAGTAGTTTGACGGGGTTGGGAACTGAAGCTTTCTTT. Its protein is CASSLTGLGTEAFF.

This clone has just one count. V and J are TRBV3-1 (or the pseudogene TRBV3-2) and TRBJ1-6; 11 bases match TRBD1. V lost 8 bases to trimming and J lost 10 bases; unmatched junction nucleotides: 7. This CDR3 contains 14 residues. Germline lookup yields CDR1 LGHDT and CDR2 YNNKEL (reference sequence). CDR3 nucleotides: TGTGCCAGCGAGGGGACAGGGGGTCGGTCACCCCTCCACTTT. Translating gives CASEGTGGRSPLHF.

The chain has TRBV6-5 and TRBJ2-7, with TRBD2 matching 8 bases. The CDR3 sequence is 13 residues long. Germline V gene sequence: CDR1 MNHEY, CDR2 SVGAGI. V shed 1 base, J shed 11 bases, and the junction held 7 bases outside the gene matches. This CDR3 reads CASSYFFSGEKYF. CDR3 DNA: TGTGCCAGCAGTTACTTTTTTAGCGGGGAAAAGTACTTC.

The CDR3 here is CATSDWSLRTGRPGELFF. Written as DNA, the CDR3 is TGTGCCACCAGTGATTGGAGCCTCCGGACAGGGAGGCCCGGGGAGCTGTTTTTT. The chain joins TRBV24-1 to TRBJ2-2; the match to TRBD1 covers 8 bases. Germline CDR1 and CDR2: KGHDR and SFDVKD. The CDR3 totals 18 residues. J was trimmed by 6 bases and V by 2 bases; bases with no gene match: 13.

The gene calls are TRBV6-5 and TRBJ1-1; TRBD1 aligns across 7 bases. The CDR3 runs 14 residues. The trim removed 6 bases at V and 3 bases at J, leaving 7 bases unmatched. CDR1 and CDR2 from the germline V gene are MNHEY and SVGAGI. In nucleotides, the CDR3 is TGTGCCAGCAGGAGACAGGGTCCTGACACTGAAGCTTTCTTT. Encoded protein: CASRRQGPDTEAFF.

The rearrangement uses TRBV5-1 and TRBJ1-1; 7 nucleotides match TRBD1. The V segment lost 4 bases and the J segment 0 bases; nucleotides outside the gene matches: 9. The CDR3 is made up of 16 amino acids. Germline V lookup: CDR1 SGHRS, CDR2 YFSETQ. CDR3 coding DNA: TGCGCCAGCAGCCGTGACAGGGATTACATGAACACTGAAGCTTTCTTT. As protein: CASSRDRDYMNTEAFF.

The V and J genes are TRBV2 and TRBJ1-6; 8 positions agree with TRBD1. Per germline, CDR1 SNHLY and CDR2 FYNNEI. The CDR3 is 15 amino acids. Trimming cost V 3 bases and J 12 bases; bases outside gene matches: 10. CDR3 amino acids: CASSETGQGILPLHF. CDR3 DNA sequence: TGTGCCAGCAGTGAGACCGGACAGGGTATCTTACCCCTCCACTTT. Full variable domain (remainder filled in from reference TRBV2 and TRBJ1-6): EPEVTQTPSHQVTQMGQEVILRCVPISNHLYFYWYRQILGQKVEFLVSFYNNEISEKSEIFDDQFSVERPDGSNFTLKIRSTKLEDSAMYFCASSETGQGILPLHFGNGTRLTVT.

The chain combines TRBV27 with TRBJ2-1, with 8 bases identical to TRBD1. This CDR3 has 16 residues. V lost 5 bases to trimming and J lost 9 bases; unmatched junction nucleotides: 15. Germline lookup yields CDR1 MNHEY and CDR2 SMNVEV (reference sequence). For the CDR3, the DNA is TGTGCCAGCAGTCCCCTCCCAGGGGGCGCTTCGGTTGAGCAGTTCTTC. As protein: CASSPLPGGASVEQFF.

The chain has TRBV5-1 and TRBJ1-2; D not resolved. The CDR3 is made up of 14 amino acids. Trimming removed 4 bases from V and 1 base from J, with 11 bases in between. Germline CDR1 reads SGHRS; CDR2 reads YFSETQ. The CDR3 nucleotides are TGCGCCAGCAGCCTGGACGGGTTTAACTATGGCTACACCTTC. Its protein product is CASSLDGFNYGYTF.

The chain is built from TRBV4-1 and TRBJ1-1, with 8 nucleotides matching TRBD1. The V and J ends lost 0 bases and 8 bases, in that order; junction bases with no gene match: 2. Germline values: CDR1 MGHRA, CDR2 YSYEKL. CDR3 length equals 13 residues. The CDR3 sequence: CASSQDRDREAFF. The CDR3 DNA follows: TGCGCCAGCAGCCAAGATCGGGACAGGGAAGCTTTCTTT.